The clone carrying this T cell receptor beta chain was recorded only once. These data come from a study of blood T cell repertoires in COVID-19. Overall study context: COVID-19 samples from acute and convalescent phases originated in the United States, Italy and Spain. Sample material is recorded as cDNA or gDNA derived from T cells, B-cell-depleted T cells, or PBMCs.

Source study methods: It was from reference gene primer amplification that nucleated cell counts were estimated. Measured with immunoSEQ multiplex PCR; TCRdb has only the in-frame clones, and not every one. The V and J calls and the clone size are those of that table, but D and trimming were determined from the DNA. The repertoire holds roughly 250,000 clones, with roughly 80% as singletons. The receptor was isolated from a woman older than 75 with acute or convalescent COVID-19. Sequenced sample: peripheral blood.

This chain's CDR3 is CASSLEQGGGYTF. CDR3 nucleotides: TGTGCCAGCAGCTTAGAGCAGGGTGGGGGCTACACCTTC. The rearrangement uses TRBV7-9 and TRBJ1-2; D might be TRBD1 (5 bases). Germline V gene data show CDR1 as SEHNR and CDR2 as FQNEAQ (reference sequence). This CDR3 comprises 13 residues. V was cut by 1 base and J by 8 bases, with 11 bases left in between. Based on the CDR3 plus reference TRBV7-9 and TRBJ1-2, the full variable domain is DTGVSQNPRHKITKRGQNVTFRCDPISEHNRLYWYRQTLGQGPEFLTYFQNEAQLEKSRLLSDRFSAERPKGSFSTLEIQRTEQGDSAMYLCASSLEQGGGYTFGSGTRLTVV.